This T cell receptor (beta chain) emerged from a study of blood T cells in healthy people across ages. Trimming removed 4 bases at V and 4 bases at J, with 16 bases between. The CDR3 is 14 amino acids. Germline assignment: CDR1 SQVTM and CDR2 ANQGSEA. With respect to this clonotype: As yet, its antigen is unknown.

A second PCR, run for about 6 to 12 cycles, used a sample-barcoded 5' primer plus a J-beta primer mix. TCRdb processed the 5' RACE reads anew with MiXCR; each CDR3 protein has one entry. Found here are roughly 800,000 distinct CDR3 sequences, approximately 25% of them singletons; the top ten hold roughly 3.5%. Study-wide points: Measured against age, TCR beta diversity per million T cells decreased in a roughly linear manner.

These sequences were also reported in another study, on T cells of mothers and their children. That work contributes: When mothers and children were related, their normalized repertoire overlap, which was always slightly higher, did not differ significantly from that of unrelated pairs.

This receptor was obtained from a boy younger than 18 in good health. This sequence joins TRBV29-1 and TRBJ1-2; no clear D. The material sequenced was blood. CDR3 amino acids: CSVGSKEGPYGYTF. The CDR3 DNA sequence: TGCAGCGTTGGGTCCAAGGAAGGTCCCTATGGCTACACCTTC. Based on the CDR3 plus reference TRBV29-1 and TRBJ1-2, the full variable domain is SAVISQKPSRDICQRGTSLTIQCQVDSQVTMMFWYRQQPGQSLTLIATANQGSEATYESGFVIDKFPISRPNLTFSTLTVSNMSPEDSSIYLCSVGSKEGPYGYTFGSGTRLTVV.